A single TCR beta chain is shown here with its context. The antigen is undetermined. These data come from a study of cytomegalovirus exposure and HLA in healthy donors. Study context: HLA-typed donors contributed around 85 million unique TCRs, which were held in an early data release. Study conclusions and caveats: Per a prior analysis, the majority of TCR beta V segments were productive roughly 90% or roughly 30% of the time.

PCR was performed using 60 Vbeta and 13 Jbeta primers. In the original processing: There were around 78 million unique TCR beta chains by a later count, and around 10 million of them were shared. Sequencing used immunoSEQ multiplex PCR; TCRdb keeps in-frame clones, though not all of them. V, J and clone size are taken as reported in that table, and D and trimming were inferred from the DNA itself. Of 80,000 to 95,000 clones listed, 60% to 70% are singletons. Healthy people donating bone marrow made up the donors. CDR1 is SGHRS and CDR2 is YFSETQ in the germline V gene. CDR3 length equals 13 residues. V lost 3 bases and J lost 4, with 10 bases in between.

This rearrangement joins TRBV5-1 to TRBJ1-1; D call uncertain. Sequencing used PBMCs. The receptor was derived from a woman in her twenties or thirties in good health and CMV-seronegative. The chain's CDR3 is CASSSAAITEAFF. The CDR3 nucleotides read TGCGCCAGCAGCTCTGCGGCTATCACTGAAGCTTTCTTT.